The source of this T cell receptor beta chain is a study of blood T cell repertoires in COVID-19. Overall study context: Acute-phase and convalescent COVID-19 samples originated in the United States, Italy and Spain.

Produced via immunoSEQ multiplex PCR; TCRdb's table is partial and in-frame only. The sample has 150,000 to 200,000 clones; 85% are singletons. Sequenced material: peripheral blood. The receptor comes from a human donor with acute or convalescent COVID-19. The donor label of this sample is uncertain.

CDR3 in amino acids: CASSFGGLAIQETQYF. The CDR3 nucleotides read TGTGCCAGCAGCTTTGGCGGACTAGCGATTCAAGAGACCCAGTACTTC. The V gene is TRBV11-2, the J gene TRBJ2-5; 9 positions match TRBD2. Germline CDR1 SGHAT, CDR2 FQNNGV. V lost 3 bases and J lost 2; bases outside the gene matches: 7. This CDR3 contains 16 residues.